Following are 20 T cell receptor beta chains from one sample sequenced in a study of blood T cell repertoires in COVID-19. Libraries were prepared by immunoSEQ multiplex PCR; TCRdb keeps only in-frame clonotypes and omits some of them. The sample lists some 43,000 clones; around 81% were seen once. Sequenced material: peripheral blood. The origin of the receptors is a man in his forties or fifties with active or convalescent COVID-19.

The chain is built from TRBV25-1 and TRBJ2-7, with 9 bases matching TRBD1. The CDR3 loop spans 12 amino acids. Germline CDR1 is MGHDK and CDR2 is SYGVNS. V was pared by 6 bases and J by 5 bases, with 2 bases of the junction left unmatched. The chain's CDR3 is CASRDRGNEQYF. The CDR3 bases are TGTGCCAGCAGGGACAGGGGCAACGAGCAGTACTTC.

The chain carries TRBV4-1 and TRBJ1-2; 11 bases line up with TRBD1. The trim removed 1 base at V and 3 bases at J, leaving 4 bases unmatched. The CDR3 length is 16 residues. The germline gives CDR1 MGHRA, CDR2 YSYEKL. CDR3 DNA sequence: TGCGCCAGCAGCCAAGGCCGGGACAGGGGGGACTATGGCTACACCTTC. As protein: CASSQGRDRGDYGYTF.

This chain uses TRBV28 with TRBJ2-7, with D perhaps matching TRBD2 (6 bases). The germline CDR1 and CDR2 sequences are MDHEN and SYDVKM. The V gene lost 7 bases and the J gene lost 0 bases, with 16 bases spanning the gap. The CDR3 has 15 residues. This CDR3 reads CASIDGGASSYEQYF. In nucleotides, the CDR3 is TGTGCCAGCATTGACGGCGGGGCCAGCTCCTACGAGCAGTACTTC.

V is TRBV5-5 and J is TRBJ2-7; weak D call: TRBD2 (6 bases). V was trimmed by 2 bases and J by 2 bases, leaving 11 bases between them. CDR3 size: 14 residues. The V gene's germline CDR1 is SGHKS and CDR2 YYEKEE (reference sequence). The CDR3 region is CASSFDAGTYEQYF. Here the CDR3 DNA reads TGTGCCAGCAGCTTCGATGCGGGAACCTACGAGCAGTACTTC.

The chain is built from TRBV7-2 and TRBJ2-5; 11 nucleotides agree with TRBD2. Germline CDR1 and CDR2: SGHTA and FQGNSA. The trim removed 4 bases at V and 5 bases at J, leaving 12 bases unmatched. The CDR3 is made up of 17 amino acids. DNA for the CDR3: TGTGCCAGCAGCTCGCGGCCTACACTAGCGGGGGCGGAGACCCAGTACTTC. Encoded protein: CASSSRPTLAGAETQYF.

This clone has just a few counts. The chain is built from TRBV13 and TRBJ1-2; maybe TRBD1 (5 bases). Trimming removed 4 bases at V and 4 bases at J, with 19 bases between. Germline V gene sequence: CDR1 PRHDT, CDR2 FYEKMQ (reference sequence). The CDR3 runs 16 residues. The CDR3 coding sequence is TGTGCCAGCAGCTCGCGGGATCCGACGGGGCTCTATGGCTACACCTTC. Residues: CASSSRDPTGLYGYTF.

The gene calls are TRBV12-5 and TRBJ2-5; D is perhaps TRBD1 (5 bases). Per the germline V gene, CDR1 is LGHNT and CDR2 is FRNRAP. This CDR3 has 15 residues. Trimming removed 0 bases at V and 7 bases at J, with 15 bases between. CDR3 bases: TGTGCTAGTGGTTTGGTACTTAAGCGAAGGGGGACCCAGTACTTC. Translating it yields CASGLVLKRRGTQYF. Combining the CDR3 with reference TRBV12-5 and TRBJ2-5 gives the whole variable domain DARVTQTPRHKVTEMGQEVTMRCQPILGHNTVFWYRQTMMQGLELLAYFRNRAPLDDSGMPKDRFSAEMPDATLATLKIQPSEPRDSAVYFCASGLVLKRRGTQYFGPGTRLLVL.

The chain links TRBV7-3 to TRBJ2-1, with 8 bases that match TRBD2. J gave up 4 bases and V 4 bases, and 6 bases lay outside the gene matches. Germline V gene sequence: CDR1 SGHTA, CDR2 FQGTGA. The CDR3 covers 15 residues. CDR3 protein: CASSSQAGAYNEQFF. In nucleotides, the CDR3 is TGTGCCAGCAGCTCACAAGCGGGGGCATACAATGAGCAGTTCTTC.

CDR3 nucleotide sequence: TGTGCCAGCAGCCTCGGGACTACCTTCCAGAGAGAGGGGCAAGTGCAGTTCTTC. As protein: CASSLGTTFQREGQVQFF. This chain joins TRBV9 and TRBJ2-1; 7 bases are shared with TRBD2. The CDR3 is made up of 18 amino acids. Germline V gene data show CDR1 as SGDLS and CDR2 as YYNGEE. The ends lost 4 bases at V and 12 bases at J; junction bases unmatched: 25.

V and J are TRBV24-1 and TRBJ2-3; possible D gene TRBD1, 5 bases. V was shortened by 9 bases and J by 6 bases, with 15 bases between the two germline ends. The CDR3 totals 13 residues. Germline CDR1 reads KGHDR; CDR2 reads SFDVKD. CDR3 loop: CATGVRVGDTQYF. The CDR3 DNA reads TGTGCCACCGGAGTCAGGGTCGGTGATACGCAGTATTTT.

As DNA, the CDR3 is TGCGCCAGCAGACCCTCTCTGGACAGCCAAGAAGCTTTCTTT. It translates to CASRPSLDSQEAFF. The chain joins TRBV10-1 to TRBJ1-1, with TRBD1 as a possible D gene (6 bases). The CDR3 runs to 14 residues. Germline-derived CDR1 and CDR2 are WNHNN and SYGVQD (reference sequence). Trimming took 6 bases from V and 8 from J, leaving 19 bases between them.

V usage is TRBV7-3 and J usage is TRBJ1-1; 7 bases match TRBD1. Germline CDR1 SGHTA, CDR2 FQGTGA. The CDR3 covers 15 residues. V dropped 5 bases and J dropped 0; count of bases not matched to a gene: 6. The chain's CDR3 is CASSQAGGLNTEAFF. CDR3 sequence (DNA): TGTGCCAGCAGCCAAGCAGGGGGTCTGAACACTGAAGCTTTCTTT.

This chain uses TRBV12-3 or TRBV12-4 with TRBJ1-2; D is undetermined. This CDR3 has 12 residues. Trimming cost V 1 base and J 7 bases, with 7 bases left between them. CDR3 bases: TGTGCCAGCAGTTTAGAGCTAGGTGGCTACACCTTC. The encoded protein is CASSLELGGYTF.

The chain uses TRBV6-5 and TRBJ2-7, with unresolved D. This CDR3 has 14 amino acids. Germline assignment: CDR1 MNHEY and CDR2 SVGAGI. Trimming cost V 6 bases and J 2 bases, with 14 bases left between them. CDR3 residues: CASRKVANAYEQYF. The CDR3 nucleotides are TGTGCCAGCAGGAAGGTAGCTAACGCCTACGAGCAGTACTTC.

The V gene is TRBV5-8, the J gene TRBJ1-1; 8 nucleotides line up with TRBD1. The CDR3 runs to 15 residues. V was clipped by 2 bases and J by 5 bases; unmatched bases: 8. Germline V lookup: CDR1 SGHTS, CDR2 YDEGEE. As DNA, the CDR3 is TGTGCCAGCAGCTTATGGGGAGACAGGGGTACTGAAGCTTTCTTT. Residues: CASSLWGDRGTEAFF.

The rearrangement uses TRBV5-1 and TRBJ1-2; 7 nucleotides agree with TRBD1. J gave up 8 bases and V 0 bases, and 7 bases lay outside the gene matches. The CDR3 runs to 14 residues. The V gene's germline CDR1 is SGHRS and CDR2 YFSETQ. The CDR3 is CASSLADRVGGYTF. As DNA, the CDR3 is TGCGCCAGCAGCTTGGCCGACAGGGTAGGAGGCTACACCTTC.

V gene TRBV5-1 combines with J gene TRBJ2-5; D might be TRBD2 (5 bases). The ends were cut back, 0 bases at V and 1 base at J, with 7 bases in the middle. Germline-derived CDR1 and CDR2 are SGHRS and YFSETQ. The CDR3 sequence is 14 residues long. The CDR3 reads CASSLAGFQETQYF. CDR3 nucleotides: TGCGCCAGCAGCTTGGCGGGGTTCCAAGAGACCCAGTACTTC.

The V and J genes are TRBV9 and TRBJ2-1, with 8 positions matching TRBD2. This CDR3 is 14 amino acids long. The germline V gene has CDR1 SGDLS and CDR2 YYNGEE. V dropped 0 bases and J dropped 7; count of bases not matched to a gene: 3. The DNA of the CDR3 is TGTGCCAGCAGCGTAGCGGGGGGGCCAAATGAGCAGTTCTTC. This codes for CASSVAGGPNEQFF. Complete variable domain (other parts from reference TRBV9 and TRBJ2-1): DSGVTQTPKHLITATGQRVTLRCSPRSGDLSVYWYQQSLDQGLQFLIQYYNGEERAKGNILERFSAQQFPDLHSELNLSSLELGDSALYFCASSVAGGPNEQFFGPGTRLTVL.

The J gene is TRBJ2-7, the V gene TRBV2; D possibly corresponds to TRBD1 (5 bases). Germline values: CDR1 SNHLY, CDR2 FYNNEI. The CDR3 sequence is 15 residues long. V lost 2 bases, J lost 2 bases, and 13 bases lay in between. The CDR3 sequence is CASSESEGVPYEQYF. The CDR3 region has the DNA TGTGCCAGCAGTGAATCAGAAGGGGTCCCCTACGAGCAGTACTTC.

V and J are TRBV12-5 and TRBJ2-2; maybe TRBD2 (6 bases). This CDR3 is built from 12 residues. Germline loops: CDR1 LGHNT, CDR2 FRNRAP. With 6 bases removed from V and 7 bases from J, the gap between germline ends came to 9 bases. The CDR3 loop is CASGTAGGELFF. CDR3 nucleotides: TGTGCTAGTGGGACAGCGGGCGGGGAGCTGTTTTTT.